Below, 9 T cell receptor beta chains from the same sample are listed, as sequenced in a study of blood T cell repertoires in COVID-19. Sequencing was performed with immunoSEQ multiplex PCR; in TCRdb, only in-frame clones are kept and a portion is missing. The sample yields 150,000 to 200,000 clones, 84% seen once. Sequenced input: PBMCs or T cells enriched from blood (not recorded which). These receptors originate from a man aged 50 to 59 who had recovered from COVID-19.

The chain is built from TRBV30 and TRBJ2-2; no reliable D call. The CDR3 sequence is 11 residues long. Germline V lookup: CDR1 GTSNPN, CDR2 SVGIG (reference sequence). V lost 3 bases and J 6 bases, leaving 5 bases between the germline ends. DNA for the CDR3: TGTGCCTGGAGGGCCCCCGGGGAGCTGTTTTTT. As protein: CAWRAPGELFF.

The chain carries TRBV24-1 and TRBJ1-5, with D tentatively TRBD1 (5 bases). CDR3 size: 21 residues. Germline CDR1 reads KGHDR; CDR2 reads SFDVKD. V lost 2 bases and J lost 5, with 30 bases in between. The CDR3 DNA reads TGTGCCACCAGTGATTCCCGGGGGGTCTCCCCAGGTGACAGCCCCTATCAGCCCCAGCATTTT. Protein sequence: CATSDSRGVSPGDSPYQPQHF.

This clone has only one observation. The chain joins TRBV6-5 to TRBJ2-1, with 10 bases matching TRBD2. V trimming: 7 bases; J trimming: 6 bases; junction bases outside the gene matches: 6. This CDR3 has 14 amino acids. The germline V gene has CDR1 MNHEY and CDR2 SVGAGI. The CDR3 region has the DNA TGTGCCAGCAAATGGAGCGGGGGGGCCAATGAGCAGTTCTTC. It is translated as CASKWSGGANEQFF.

This rearrangement joins TRBV3-1 (or the pseudogene TRBV3-2) to TRBJ1-1, with 7 nucleotides matching TRBD1. The germline V gene has CDR1 LGHDT and CDR2 YNNKEL (reference sequence). J was trimmed by 4 bases and V by 1 base; bases with no gene match: 3. This CDR3 has 14 residues. CDR3 nucleotides: TGTGCCAGCAGCCAAGGACAGGGCGGCACTGAAGCTTTCTTT. Protein product: CASSQGQGGTEAFF.

This clone has a single count. The V and J genes are TRBV27 and TRBJ1-6; D is possibly TRBD1 (5 bases). Germline assignment: CDR1 MNHEY and CDR2 SMNVEV (reference sequence). The germline V and J ends were trimmed by 5 bases and 8 bases, with 16 bases remaining between them. The CDR3 has 15 residues. CDR3 nucleotide sequence: TGTGCCAGCAGTCCCCTTCGGGGGTGGGATTCACCCCTCCACTTT. Its translation is CASSPLRGWDSPLHF.

CDR3 in DNA: TGTGCCAGCAGAGAGGACAGGACTTTTGGATATGGCTACACCTTC. Its protein is CASREDRTFGYGYTF. The V call is TRBV2, the J call TRBJ1-2; 7 bases fit TRBD1. CDR3 length: 15 residues. Germline lookup yields CDR1 SNHLY and CDR2 FYNNEI. The V and J ends lost 6 bases and 5 bases, in that order; junction bases with no gene match: 12. Together with reference TRBV2 and TRBJ1-2, the CDR3 gives the full variable domain: EPEVTQTPSHQVTQMGQEVILRCVPISNHLYFYWYRQILGQKVEFLVSFYNNEISEKSEIFDDQFSVERPDGSNFTLKIRSTKLEDSAMYFCASREDRTFGYGYTFGSGTRLTVV.

This clone showed up just a few times. V gene TRBV7-9 combines with J gene TRBJ2-7, with a possible D match to TRBD2 (6 bases). The V gene lost 1 base and the J gene lost 6 bases, with 16 bases spanning the gap. CDR3 length equals 15 residues. Germline V gene lookup returns CDR1 SEHNR and CDR2 FQNEAQ (reference sequence). CDR3 protein: CASSLGLGPGGEQYF. DNA for the CDR3: TGTGCCAGCAGCTTAGGCCTAGGGCCCGGGGGCGAGCAGTACTTC.

This sequence joins TRBV10-3 and TRBJ2-3; 9 nucleotides agree with TRBD2. Germline loops: CDR1 ENHRY, CDR2 SYGVKD. Unmatched junction bases numbered 12, after V lost 6 bases and J lost 5 bases. The CDR3 runs 16 residues. CDR3 sequence: CAIRPAGGRVEDTQYF. The DNA for the CDR3 is TGTGCCATCAGACCTGCGGGGGGGCGAGTAGAAGATACGCAGTATTTT.

V is TRBV6-5 and J is TRBJ2-3; D possibly corresponds to TRBD2 (6 bases). The length of the CDR3 is 11 residues. The V gene lost 8 bases and the J gene lost 6 bases, with 9 bases spanning the gap. Looked up from germline, CDR1 is MNHEY and CDR2 is SVGAGI. CDR3 bases: TGTGCCAGCCAGGAGGGGGATACGCAGTATTTT. Translated, it gives CASQEGDTQYF.